This T cell receptor beta chain was recorded in a study of blood T cell repertoires in COVID-19 (TCRdb year 2020). Regarding the research as a whole: The collaborator samples originated in the United States, Italy and Spain and spanned the acute and convalescent phases of COVID-19. The prospective study material was composed of cDNA or gDNA derived from T cells, B-cell-depleted T cells, or PBMCs. The dataset comprised deeply sampled blood TCRbeta repertoires from subjects exposed to, actively infected with, or recovered from COVID-19. A freely available public database, intended as a resource for researchers studying the immune response to SARS-CoV-2, is where the repertoires were released. The samples were drawn from two sources: the first 160 participants of the ongoing ImmuneRACE study, and over 1,000 subjects contributed by 6 global collaborators. A de-identified subject ID, COVID-19 status, age in years and sex were almost always included in the sample metadata. Where available, HLA class I and class II types were taken from metadata supplied by the sample provider and were not determined by assay-based typing.

V and J are truncated by 3 bases and 0 bases respectively, leaving an intervening sequence of 6 bases. According to the germline V gene, CDR1 reads SGHTA and CDR2 reads FQGTGA. Counted from cysteine to phenylalanine, this CDR3 has 15 amino acids. Kept here is only the CDR3 DNA, which spans 45 bases and is read in frame from base 1. Paper-wide results and their limitations: The amount of clinical and demographic metadata varied by source and participant and was provided uncurated.

At one collaborating source in Seattle, patients were enrolled during active infection and were followed longitudinally through the course of disease. Whole blood was collected in K2EDTA tubes by collaborating institutions according to the institutions' own protocols. Collaborator samples were shipped for TCRbeta analysis as frozen whole blood, isolated PBMCs, or DNA extracted from either sample type. The immunoSEQ Assay, a bias-controlled multiplex PCR, was used to amplify TCRbeta CDR3 regions from genomic DNA. As for the authors' bioinformatics: The number of nucleated cells in each sample was estimated from the amplification of reference gene primers within the assay. Sequence reads were collapsed and filtered to measure the absolute abundance of every unique TCRbeta CDR3 rearrangement. Productive Simpson clonality was computed per sample as the square root of Simpson's diversity index over productive rearrangements. This immuneACCESS table, as held by TCRdb, lists in-frame sequences with V and J called but not all clones. Of the missing ones, under half trace to an unresolved V gene in checked studies; the others have no known cause. V, J and clone size are taken as reported in that table, and D and trimming were inferred from the DNA itself. The sample yields approximately 290,000 clones; around 82% were counted once. Approximately 15% of the sample goes to the ten largest clones.

For this clone: It has no known antigen specificity. Qualities for individual bases were not recorded, and no much larger clone is one base off.

Sequencing was carried out using peripheral blood. The TCR was taken from a person aged 65-85 years with COVID-19, enrolled during active disease. The chain is encoded by TRBV7-3 joined to TRBJ2-6; there is no confident call for the D gene. The sequenced DNA: TGTGCCAGCAGCTTCGACACCTCTGGGGCCAACGTCCTGACTTTC. It codes for CASSFDTSGANVLTF.